The 10 T cell receptor beta chains given below trace back to one sample, sequenced in a study of OX40 agonist ivuxolimab in advanced cancers. Sequenced by immunoSEQ multiplex PCR; TCRdb stores in-frame clones only, minus some. This table holds around 67,000 clones, 80% to 85% found once. Sample: CD4+ or CD8+ T cells sorted from blood, taken in a trial of the OX40 agonist ivuxolimab. All receptors derive from an adult with an advanced solid tumor such as melanoma, head and neck, liver or kidney cancer.

This clone came up once. The chain is built from TRBV9 and TRBJ1-2; D not resolved. Germline CDR1 reads SGDLS; CDR2 reads YYNGEE. V lost 7 bases to trimming and J lost 1 base, with 8 bases between them. This CDR3 comprises 12 residues. The CDR3 nucleotides read TGTGCCAGCGCCGACGGTAACTATGGCTACACCTTC. This gives the protein CASADGNYGYTF.

This chain uses TRBV7-2 with TRBJ1-3, with D hard to call. The V gene lost 5 bases and the J gene lost 0 bases, with 11 bases spanning the gap. Germline CDR1 and CDR2: SGHTA and FQGNSA. CDR3 length: 15 amino acids. CDR3 bases: TGTGCCAGCAGCCCCGGGCGCCTCTCTGGAAACACCATATATTTT. This translates into CASSPGRLSGNTIYF.

The chain is built from TRBV29-1 and TRBJ2-1, with D perhaps matching TRBD1 or TRBD2 (5 bases each). Deletions cut 3 bases from V and 10 bases from J, with 22 bases between. This CDR3 region has 15 residues. The germline gives CDR1 SQVTM, CDR2 ANQGSEA. CDR3 protein: CSVDGTGYSLKEQFF. Written as DNA, the CDR3 is TGCAGCGTTGATGGGACGGGGTATTCCCTTAAGGAGCAGTTCTTC.

The chain is built from TRBV7-3 and TRBJ1-6, with 9 bases fitting TRBD1. Unmatched junction bases numbered 7, after V lost 4 bases and J lost 9 bases. Germline V gene data show CDR1 as SGHTA and CDR2 as FQGTGA. There are 15 residues in the CDR3. For the CDR3, the DNA is TGTGCCAGCAGCTCGTCCGGGACAGGGAGTTCACCCCTCCACTTT. This gives the protein CASSSSGTGSSPLHF.

The rearrangement links TRBV5-1 to TRBJ1-3; a weak D match, TRBD1 (6 bases). CDR3 size: 17 residues. CDR1 is SGHRS and CDR2 is YFSETQ in the germline V gene. V lost 4 bases and J lost 0, with 17 bases in between. The CDR3, as DNA: TGCGCCAGCAGCCCGTTACAGGGCTCGAGCTCTGGAAACACCATATATTTT. Translation gives CASSPLQGSSSGNTIYF.

The rearrangement links TRBV4-3 to TRBJ2-5; D tentatively reads TRBD1 or TRBD2 (5 bases each). Trimming cost V 1 base and J 5 bases, with 11 bases left between them. The CDR3 loop spans 14 amino acids. Germline V gives CDR1 LGHNA, CDR2 YSLEER. The CDR3 DNA sequence: TGCGCCAGCAGCCAAGGAGGGGTAGGGGAGACCCAGTACTTC. Amino acids: CASSQGGVGETQYF.

The gene calls are TRBV5-6 and TRBJ1-1, with a weak D call TRBD1 (5 bases). Germline V gene lookup returns CDR1 SGHDT and CDR2 YYEEEE. The V gene lost 2 bases and the J gene lost 2 bases, with 13 bases spanning the gap. This CDR3 comprises 15 residues. CDR3 amino acids: CASSFMIRVNTEAFF. DNA of the CDR3: TGTGCCAGCAGCTTCATGATCAGGGTAAACACTGAAGCTTTCTTT.

This chain connects TRBV5-1 to TRBJ2-1, with 9 bases fitting TRBD2. The length of the CDR3 is 15 residues. J gave up 4 bases and V 0 bases, and 2 bases lay outside the gene matches. Germline V gives CDR1 SGHRS, CDR2 YFSETQ. CDR3 sequence (DNA): TGCGCCAGCAGCTTGGGACTAGCGGAATACAATGAGCAGTTCTTC. Amino acids: CASSLGLAEYNEQFF.

This chain's CDR3 is CASSFLDRNQNAFF. DNA for the CDR3: TGCGCCAGCAGCTTCCTAGACAGGAACCAAAACGCTTTCTTT. The rearrangement uses TRBV5-1 and TRBJ1-1, with D possibly matching TRBD1 (6 bases). Trimming shortened V by 2 bases and J by 11 bases, and 19 bases separated the two germline ends. The CDR3 is 14 amino acids. Germline CDR1 is SGHRS and CDR2 is YFSETQ.

The chain employs TRBV15 and TRBJ1-4; D perhaps matches TRBD1 (5 bases). CDR1 is LNHNV and CDR2 is YYDKDF in the germline V gene (reference sequence). CDR3 size: 13 residues. Trimming pared 1 base from V and 5 bases from J, leaving 5 bases between. The CDR3, as DNA: TGTGCCACCAGCAGAGGACAGAATGAAAAACTGTTTTTT. Translated: CATSRGQNEKLFF.